This T cell receptor (beta chain) is drawn from a study of T-cell memory formation after mild COVID-19. Whole-study context: Largely, TCR clusters stayed within a single donor. Study results and caveats: Pre-infection memory carried some responding clones, suggesting that cross-reactive memory joined. A balance of CD4 and CD8 characterized clones contracting day 15 to 85, whereas later expanders leaned CD4+. Shrinking CD4+ clones were chiefly CM and EM; CD8+ ones were chiefly EMRA.

The length of the CDR3 is 12 residues. Trimming removed 0 bases at V and 8 bases at J, with 4 bases between. CDR1 is PRHDT and CDR2 is FYEKMQ in the germline V gene (reference sequence). TCRdb re-analysed the 5' RACE reads in MiXCR, keeping a single row per CDR3 protein. The data contain about 560,000 distinct CDR3 sequences, 20% to 25% of them singletons. This clonotype was recorded a few times. Its antigen is as yet unknown. The rearrangement uses TRBV13 and TRBJ1-4; D unclear. The sequencing sample was made of PBMCs or a T cell subset sorted from them (not recorded which). The receptor's source is an adult woman who had mild COVID-19 (a few samples of this study predate the infection). Cell type and time point are not known. The CDR3 protein is CASSLGTEKLFF. CDR3 nucleotide sequence: TGTGCCAGCAGCTTAGGTACAGAAAAACTGTTTTTT.